This T cell receptor (beta chain) was profiled in a study of lymphopenia after photon versus proton radiotherapy. Study findings and constraints: Post-nadir TCR diversity decline inversely tracked overall survival among those who died.

Assay: immunoSEQ multiplex PCR; the TCRdb copy retains only in-frame clones and omits some. The profile shows roughly 58,000 clones, about nine tenths of them singletons. Looked up from germline, CDR1 is SGHRS and CDR2 is YFSETQ. V dropped 4 bases and J dropped 2 bases, with 12 bases sitting between them. The CDR3 runs 14 residues. About this clone: Its antigen is undetermined.

The receptor's source is an elderly man with esophageal cancer. The rearrangement joins TRBV5-1 to TRBJ1-1; TRBD1 is a possible D gene (6 bases). The material was peripheral blood, obtained from a patient treated with proton-based radiotherapy. CDR3 sequence reads: CASSLIGGNTEAFF. Written as DNA, the CDR3 is TGCGCCAGCAGCCTTATTGGGGGCAACACTGAAGCTTTCTTT.